The 10 T cell receptor beta chains listed next were all sequenced from one sample in a study of human CD4 T cells and Enterobacteriaceae. Memory CD4+ T cells were sorted as all CD4+ cells except CD45RA+CCR7+CD95- naive cells, over 98% pure. The data were produced by immunoSEQ multiplex PCR, yet TCRdb's version contains in-frame clones alone and is incomplete. The repertoire includes 25,000 to 30,000 clones, 80% to 90% of them detected once, and around 0.96% sits in the top ten. Sequencing used memory CD4+ T cells from blood. These receptors originate from a human donor in good health.

V gene TRBV6-6 combines with J gene TRBJ1-3; no definite D call. Germline V CDR1 and CDR2: MNHNY, SVGAGI (reference sequence). V dropped 6 bases and J dropped 0 bases, with 15 bases sitting between them. The CDR3 is 16 amino acids. For the CDR3, the DNA is TGTGCCAGCAGGTCAATGGGAGGCAACTCTGGAAACACCATATATTTT. Translated, it gives CASRSMGGNSGNTIYF.

The chain has TRBV5-4 and TRBJ2-1; D not resolved. The V end was cut by 4 bases, the J end by 5 bases, with 13 bases between. Per the germline V gene, CDR1 is SGHNT and CDR2 is YYREEE (reference sequence). The CDR3 has 14 residues. DNA of the CDR3: TGTGCCAGCAGCACACGCCGGGCCGACAATGAGCAGTTCTTC. It codes for CASSTRRADNEQFF.

This clone was seen a few times. J is TRBJ1-1 and V is TRBV18, with unresolved D. V shed 4 bases and J shed 5 bases, with 8 bases lying between them. Germline assignment: CDR1 KGHSH and CDR2 LQKENI. The CDR3 contains 12 residues. The CDR3 sequence: CASSRMETEAFF. The CDR3 coding sequence is TGTGCCAGCTCACGCATGGAGACTGAAGCTTTCTTT.

V gene TRBV7-2 combines with J gene TRBJ1-2; the D gene is possibly TRBD1 (6 bases). CDR3 length: 15 amino acids. CDR1 SGHTA and CDR2 FQGNSA come from the germline V gene. Trimming cost V 1 base and J 2 bases, with 11 bases left between them. Here the CDR3 reads CASSLGPGANYGYTF. CDR3 sequence (DNA): TGTGCCAGCAGCTTAGGGCCGGGGGCAAACTATGGCTACACCTTC.

The rearrangement links TRBV5-6 to TRBJ1-2, with D perhaps matching TRBD1 (5 bases). Deletions cut 6 bases from V and 4 bases from J, with 16 bases between. Germline V CDR1 and CDR2: SGHDT, YYEEEE. This CDR3 spans 14 amino acids. The DNA for the CDR3 is TGTGCCAGCATGGGGGGAGGCTTGACCTATGGCTACACCTTC. Amino acid sequence: CASMGGGLTYGYTF.

V usage is TRBV25-1 and J usage is TRBJ2-7; D possibly matches TRBD1 or TRBD2 (5 bases each). Germline CDR1 is MGHDK and CDR2 is SYGVNS. CDR3 length: 16 amino acids. V was pared by 4 bases and J by 3 bases, with 19 bases between. The CDR3 spells CASSARDGTMNYEQYF. As DNA, the CDR3 is TGTGCCAGCAGTGCCAGGGACGGGACGATGAACTACGAGCAGTACTTC.

The genes are TRBV9 and TRBJ2-5; D is uncertain. The CDR3 has 15 residues. The V gene lost 0 bases and the J gene lost 5 bases, with 14 bases spanning the gap. Germline values: CDR1 SGDLS, CDR2 YYNGEE. This CDR3 reads CASSVAPLQGETQYF. The CDR3 DNA sequence: TGTGCCAGCAGCGTAGCGCCGTTGCAAGGGGAGACCCAGTACTTC.

The chain carries TRBV2 and TRBJ1-6; 7 bases agree with TRBD1. The V and J ends lost 6 bases and 9 bases, in that order; junction bases with no gene match: 8. The CDR3 is 14 amino acids. Germline loops: CDR1 SNHLY, CDR2 FYNNEI. In nucleotides, the CDR3 is TGTGCCAGCAGGACCGGGACAGTGAGTTCACCCCTCCACTTT. Translated, it gives CASRTGTVSSPLHF.

The chain is built from TRBV18 and TRBJ2-5; TRBD2 matches at 13 bases. Germline V gene sequence: CDR1 KGHSH, CDR2 LQKENI. V lost 3 bases and J lost 3; bases outside the gene matches: 1. The CDR3 runs to 15 residues. DNA for the CDR3: TGTGCCAGCTCACCCGGGACTAGCGGGAAAGAGACCCAGTACTTC. It specifies CASSPGTSGKETQYF. The full variable domain, in which reference TRBV18 and TRBJ2-5 provide the parts outside the CDR3, is NAGVMQNPRHLVRRRGQEARLRCSPMKGHSHVYWYRQLPEEGLKFMVYLQKENIIDESGMPKERFSAEFPKEGPSILRIQQVVRGDSAAYFCASSPGTSGKETQYFGPGTRLLVL.

V gene TRBV18 combines with J gene TRBJ1-2; D remains unclear. The CDR3 loop spans 15 amino acids. Trimming shortened V by 3 bases and J by 0 bases, and 11 bases separated the two germline ends. Germline lookup yields CDR1 KGHSH and CDR2 LQKENI. CDR3 sequence reads: CASSPESITNYGYTF. As DNA, the CDR3 is TGTGCCAGCTCACCGGAATCTATCACTAACTATGGCTACACCTTC.